This T cell receptor beta chain stems from a study of Ad26.COV2.S vaccination and SARS-CoV-2 variants. For the study at large: Into the muscle, Ad26.COV2.S was dosed once or twice, 56 days apart.

The CDR3 is made up of 13 amino acids. Trimming cost V 0 bases and J 4 bases, with 6 bases left between them. CDR1 is SGHAT, CDR2 FQNNGV, per germline. Repertoires were generated with immunoSEQ multiplex PCR, while TCRdb's copy carries only in-frame clones and drops some. The profile shows some 350,000 clones, approximately 81% of them singletons. Stated treatment: roughly 19 received Ad26.COV2.S at low or high dose, single or two shots; roughly five received placebo; per-sample allocation not given. Vaccine and placebo recipients were sampled on day 63 after the first injection. This chain connects TRBV11-2 to TRBJ1-2; D is unresolved. Source: peripheral blood, taken in a trial of Ad26.COV2.S vaccine versus placebo. This sequence originates from a person aged 18-60 years who received the Ad26.COV2.S COVID-19 vaccine or a placebo. CDR3 in amino acids: CASSLEQLYGYTF. The DNA for the CDR3 is TGTGCCAGCAGCTTAGAGCAACTCTATGGCTACACCTTC.